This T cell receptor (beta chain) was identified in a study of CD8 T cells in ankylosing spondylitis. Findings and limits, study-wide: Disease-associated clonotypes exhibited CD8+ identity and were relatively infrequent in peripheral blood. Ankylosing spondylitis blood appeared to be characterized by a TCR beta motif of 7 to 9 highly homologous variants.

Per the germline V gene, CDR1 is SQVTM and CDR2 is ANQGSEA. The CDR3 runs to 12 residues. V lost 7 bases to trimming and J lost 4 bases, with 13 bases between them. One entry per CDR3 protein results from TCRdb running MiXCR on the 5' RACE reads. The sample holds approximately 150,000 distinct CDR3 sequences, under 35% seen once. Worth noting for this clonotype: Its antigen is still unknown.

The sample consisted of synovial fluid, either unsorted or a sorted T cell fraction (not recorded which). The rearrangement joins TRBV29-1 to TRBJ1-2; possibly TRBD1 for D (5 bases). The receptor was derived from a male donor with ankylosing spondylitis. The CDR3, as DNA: TGCAGCGCTCAAGGGGCGGGCTATGGCTACACCTTC. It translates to CSAQGAGYGYTF.